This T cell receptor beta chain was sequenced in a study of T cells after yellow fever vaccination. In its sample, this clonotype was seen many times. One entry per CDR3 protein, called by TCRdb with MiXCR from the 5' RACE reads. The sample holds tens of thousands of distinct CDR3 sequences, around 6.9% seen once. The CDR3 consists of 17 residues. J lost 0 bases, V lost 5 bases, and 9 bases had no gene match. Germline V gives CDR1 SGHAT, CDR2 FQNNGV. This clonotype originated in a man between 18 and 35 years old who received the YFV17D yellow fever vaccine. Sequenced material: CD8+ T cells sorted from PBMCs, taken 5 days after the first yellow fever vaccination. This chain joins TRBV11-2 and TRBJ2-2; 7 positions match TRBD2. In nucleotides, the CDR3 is TGTGCCAGCAGCCGAGAGCGGGGCCCCGCGAACACCGGGGAGCTGTTTTTT. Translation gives CASSRERGPANTGELFF.